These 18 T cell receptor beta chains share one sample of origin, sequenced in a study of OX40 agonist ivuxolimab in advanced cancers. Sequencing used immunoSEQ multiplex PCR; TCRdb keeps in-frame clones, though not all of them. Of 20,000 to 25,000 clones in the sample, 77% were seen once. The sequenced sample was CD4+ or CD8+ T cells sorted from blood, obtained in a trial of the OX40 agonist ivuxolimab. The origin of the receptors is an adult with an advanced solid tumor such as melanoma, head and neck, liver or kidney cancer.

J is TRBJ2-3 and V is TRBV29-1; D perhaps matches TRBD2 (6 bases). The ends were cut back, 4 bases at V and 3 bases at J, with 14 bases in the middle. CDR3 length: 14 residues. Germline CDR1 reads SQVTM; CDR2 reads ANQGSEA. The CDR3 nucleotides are TGCAGCGTTGGAGGAGGGGAGGTTACAGATACGCAGTATTTT. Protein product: CSVGGGEVTDTQYF.

The CDR3 DNA reads as TGTGCCAGCAGCTTATCAGGGGATGAGCAGTTCTTC. Amino acid sequence: CASSLSGDEQFF. The chain combines TRBV7-6 with TRBJ2-1, with D maybe TRBD1 (6 bases). Looked up from germline, CDR1 is SGHVS and CDR2 is FNYEAQ. The CDR3 extends over 12 amino acids. Trimming pared 2 bases from V and 8 bases from J, leaving 7 bases between.

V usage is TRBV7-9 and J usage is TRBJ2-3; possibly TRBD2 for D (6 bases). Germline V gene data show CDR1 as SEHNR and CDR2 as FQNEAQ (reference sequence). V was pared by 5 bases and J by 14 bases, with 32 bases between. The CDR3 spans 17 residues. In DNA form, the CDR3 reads TGTGCCAGCAGCCCTCCAAATAATCCGGGGGAGGTTGTCTTTGGGTATTTT. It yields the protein CASSPPNNPGEVVFGYF.

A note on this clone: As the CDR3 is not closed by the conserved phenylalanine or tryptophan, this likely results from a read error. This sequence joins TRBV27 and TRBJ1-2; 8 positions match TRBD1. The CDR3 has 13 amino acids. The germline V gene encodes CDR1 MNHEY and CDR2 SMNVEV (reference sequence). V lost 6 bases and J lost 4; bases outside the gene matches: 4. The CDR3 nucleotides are TGTGCCAGCAGCCCGGACAGGGCCTATGGCTACACCCTC. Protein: CASSPDRAYGYTL.

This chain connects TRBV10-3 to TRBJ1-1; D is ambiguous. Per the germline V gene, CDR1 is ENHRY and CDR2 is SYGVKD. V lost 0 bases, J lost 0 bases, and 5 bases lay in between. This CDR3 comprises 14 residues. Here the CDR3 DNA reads TGTGCCATCAGTGAGTCGTCGATGAACACTGAAGCTTTCTTT. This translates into CAISESSMNTEAFF.

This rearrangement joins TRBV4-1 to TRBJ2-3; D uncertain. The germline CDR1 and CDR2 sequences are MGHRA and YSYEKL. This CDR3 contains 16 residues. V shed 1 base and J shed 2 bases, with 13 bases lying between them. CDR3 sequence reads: CASSQAEYGDTDTQYF. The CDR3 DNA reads TGCGCCAGCAGCCAAGCTGAGTACGGTGACACAGATACGCAGTATTTT.

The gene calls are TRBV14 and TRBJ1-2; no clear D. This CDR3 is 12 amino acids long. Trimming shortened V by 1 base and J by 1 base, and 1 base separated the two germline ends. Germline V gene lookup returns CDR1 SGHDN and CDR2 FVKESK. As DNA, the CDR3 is TGTGCCAGCAGCCAAGTTAACTATGGCTACACCTTC. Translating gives CASSQVNYGYTF. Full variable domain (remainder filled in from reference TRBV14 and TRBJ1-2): EAGVTQFPSHSVIEKGQTVTLRCDPISGHDNLYWYRRVMGKEIKFLLHFVKESKQDESGMPNNRFLAERTGGTYSTLKVQPAELEDSGVYFCASSQVNYGYTFGSGTRLTVV.

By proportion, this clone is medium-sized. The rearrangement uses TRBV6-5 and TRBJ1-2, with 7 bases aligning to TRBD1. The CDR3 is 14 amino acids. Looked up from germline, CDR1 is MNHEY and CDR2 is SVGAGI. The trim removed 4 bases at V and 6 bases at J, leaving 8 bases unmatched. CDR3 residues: CASSSQGGGNGYTF. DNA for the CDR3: TGTGCCAGCAGTTCCCAGGGGGGGGGCAATGGCTACACCTTC.

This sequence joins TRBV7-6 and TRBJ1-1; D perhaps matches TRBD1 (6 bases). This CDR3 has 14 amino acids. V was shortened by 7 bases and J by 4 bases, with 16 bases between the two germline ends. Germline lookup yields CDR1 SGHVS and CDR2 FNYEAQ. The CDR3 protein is CASIPSGGLTEAFF. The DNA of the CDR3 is TGTGCCAGCATCCCCTCGGGGGGCCTCACTGAAGCTTTCTTT.

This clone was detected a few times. CDR3 amino acids: CASSQGLGANYGYTF. The DNA for the CDR3 is TGTGCCAGCAGCCAAGGGCTTGGGGCTAACTATGGCTACACCTTC. This chain uses TRBV4-2 with TRBJ1-2; D is uncertain. CDR1 is LGHNA and CDR2 is YNFKEQ in the germline V gene. The CDR3 has 15 residues. V was clipped by 1 base and J by 0 bases, with 9 bases between them.

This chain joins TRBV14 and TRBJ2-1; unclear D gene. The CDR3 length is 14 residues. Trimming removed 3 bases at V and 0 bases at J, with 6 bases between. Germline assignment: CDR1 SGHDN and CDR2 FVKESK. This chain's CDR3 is CASSQAFSYNEQFF. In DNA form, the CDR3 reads TGTGCCAGCAGCCAGGCCTTCTCCTACAATGAGCAGTTCTTC.

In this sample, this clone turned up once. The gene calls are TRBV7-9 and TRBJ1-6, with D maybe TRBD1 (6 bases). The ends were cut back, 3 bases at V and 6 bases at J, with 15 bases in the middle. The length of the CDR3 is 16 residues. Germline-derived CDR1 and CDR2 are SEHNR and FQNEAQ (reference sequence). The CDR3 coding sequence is TGTGCCAGCAGCTTGCAGGGGCGAGGTACTAATTCACCCCTCCACTTT. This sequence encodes CASSLQGRGTNSPLHF.

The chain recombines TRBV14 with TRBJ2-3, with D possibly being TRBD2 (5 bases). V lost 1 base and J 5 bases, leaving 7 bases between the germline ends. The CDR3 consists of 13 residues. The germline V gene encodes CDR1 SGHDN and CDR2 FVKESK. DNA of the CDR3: TGTGCCAGCAGCCAAGTTGGAGGAGATACGCAGTATTTT. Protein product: CASSQVGGDTQYF.

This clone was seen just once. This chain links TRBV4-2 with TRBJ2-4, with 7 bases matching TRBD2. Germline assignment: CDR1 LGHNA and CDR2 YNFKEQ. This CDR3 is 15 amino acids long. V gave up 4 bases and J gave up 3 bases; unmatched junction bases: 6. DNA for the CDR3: TGTGCCAGCAGCCTCCTCGGGGGGAACAAAAACATTCAGTACTTC. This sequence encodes CASSLLGGNKNIQYF.

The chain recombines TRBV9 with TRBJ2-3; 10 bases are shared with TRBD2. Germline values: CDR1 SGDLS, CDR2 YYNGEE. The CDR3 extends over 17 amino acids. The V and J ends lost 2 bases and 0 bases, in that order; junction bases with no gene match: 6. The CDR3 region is CASSVLLAGASTDTQYF. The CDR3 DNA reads TGTGCCAGCAGCGTCCTTCTAGCGGGGGCCAGCACAGATACGCAGTATTTT.

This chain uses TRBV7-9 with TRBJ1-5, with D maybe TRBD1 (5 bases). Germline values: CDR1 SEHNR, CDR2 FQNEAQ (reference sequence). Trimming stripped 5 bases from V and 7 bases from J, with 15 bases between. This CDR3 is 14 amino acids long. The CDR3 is CASSLGQGGQPQHF. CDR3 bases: TGTGCCAGCAGCCTGGGGCAGGGAGGACAGCCCCAGCATTTT.

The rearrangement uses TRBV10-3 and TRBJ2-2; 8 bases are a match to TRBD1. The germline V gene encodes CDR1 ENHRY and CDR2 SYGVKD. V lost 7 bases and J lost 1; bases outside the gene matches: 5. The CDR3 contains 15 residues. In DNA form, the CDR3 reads TGTGCCATCACAACCGGGACAGGGAACACCGGGGAGCTGTTTTTT. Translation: CAITTGTGNTGELFF.

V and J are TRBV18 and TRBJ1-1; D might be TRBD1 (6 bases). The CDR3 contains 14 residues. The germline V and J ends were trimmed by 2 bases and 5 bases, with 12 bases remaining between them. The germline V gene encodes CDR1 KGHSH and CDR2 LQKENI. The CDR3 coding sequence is TGTGCCAGCTCACCATATACAGGGAAGACTGAAGCTTTCTTT. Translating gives CASSPYTGKTEAFF.